The present entry profiles one T cell receptor beta chain with its context. Trimming left V 5 bases short and J 3 bases short, with 11 bases between. Germline CDR1 is SNHLY and CDR2 is FYNNEI. The CDR3 runs to 15 residues. This sample is drawn from a study of radiotherapy plus CTLA-4 blockade in lung cancer. Measured with immunoSEQ multiplex PCR; TCRdb has only the in-frame clones, and not every one. The sample records some 94,000 clones, roughly four fifths being singletons. This clonotype was obtained from a human donor with non-small cell lung cancer that progressed on radiotherapy plus ipilimumab. The chain has TRBV2 and TRBJ2-6; D is uncertain. The sequenced sample was peripheral blood, obtained from a patient treated with radiotherapy plus ipilimumab. CDR3 bases: TGTGCCAGCAGTAAGGGATTTGTTGGGGCCAACGTCCTGACTTTC. It codes for CASSKGFVGANVLTF. The entire variable domain, with the rest obtained from reference TRBV2 and TRBJ2-6, is as follows: EPEVTQTPSHQVTQMGQEVILRCVPISNHLYFYWYRQILGQKVEFLVSFYNNEISEKSEIFDDQFSVERPDGSNFTLKIRSTKLEDSAMYFCASSKGFVGANVLTFGAGSRLTVL.